The rows below give T cell receptor beta chains drawn from one sample of a study of blood T cell repertoires in COVID-19. TCRdb keeps only in-frame clones here, not all; method: immunoSEQ multiplex PCR. The sample carries 100,000 to 150,000 clones, 74% recorded once. The sample comprised peripheral blood. These receptors all come from a man between 60 and 75 years old with acute or convalescent COVID-19. The CDR3 runs from the conserved cysteine through the conserved F or W. D genes are given only for firm matches. For some rows the clone size is stated as once, few or many, or as a class when expanded; others skip it.

TRBD1 19 TRBJ2-1 TRBV7-3 few CASSLSPRPRDRGDNEQFF TGTGCCAGCAGCCTCAGCCCTCGACCGCGGGACAGGGGAGACAATGAGCAGTTCTTC
- 15 TRBJ2-3 TRBV7-6 - CASSLVPSTTDTQYF TGTGCCAGCAGCTTAGTACCTAGCACCACAGATACGCAGTATTTT
- 13 TRBJ2-7 TRBV29-1 - CSVAPQRAYEQYF TGCAGCGTTGCACCACAGAGGGCCTACGAGCAGTACTTC
- 18 TRBJ2-7 TRBV4-1 few CASSQEARNMAPSDEQYF TGCGCCAGCAGCCAAGAAGCGCGTAATATGGCTCCCTCTGACGAGCAGTACTTC
TRBD2 20 TRBJ2-2 TRBV30 - CAWSVLGVGSSGPNTGELFF TGTGCCTGGAGTGTACTGGGAGTTGGGTCTAGCGGGCCGAACACCGGGGAGCTGTTTTTT
TRBD1 15 TRBJ2-1 TRBV18 medium-sized CASSLTGTADNEQFF TGTGCCAGCTCCCTCACCGGGACAGCTGACAATGAGCAGTTCTTC
- 16 TRBJ1-2 TRBV30 - CAWSVGLVNRRPGYTF TGTGCCTGGAGTGTTGGCTTGGTTAACAGACGTCCAGGCTACACCTTC
TRBD2 17 TRBJ2-5 TRBV5-1 once CASSREGTSGTLGTQYF TGCGCCAGCAGCCGCGAAGGGACTAGCGGCACACTCGGGACCCAGTACTTC
- 13 TRBJ1-1 TRBV19 - CASSIQRNTEAFF TGTGCCAGTAGTATTCAGCGGAACACTGAAGCTTTCTTT
- 16 TRBJ2-3 TRBV5-4 few CASSLYTPSLADTQYF TGTGCCAGCAGCTTGTATACTCCCTCCTTAGCAGATACGCAGTATTTT
TRBD1 16 TRBJ1-3 TRBV9 - CASSPIQGASGNTIYF TGTGCCAGCAGCCCGATACAGGGGGCTTCTGGAAACACCATATATTTT
- 14 TRBJ2-7 TRBV7-9 - CASSLDGGSYEQYF TGTGCCAGCAGCTTAGACGGGGGATCCTACGAGCAGTACTTC
- 14 TRBJ2-5 TRBV11-3 once CATQGSETQETQYF TGTGCCACCCAAGGTAGCGAAACTCAAGAGACCCAGTACTTC
- 15 TRBJ2-2 TRBV19 once CASSPSRGRTGELFF TGTGCCAGTAGTCCCAGTCGGGGTCGGACCGGGGAGCTGTTTTTT
TRBD1 15 TRBJ1-5 TRBV6-1 - CASSETGPYNQPQHF TGTGCCAGCAGTGAGACAGGGCCCTACAACCAGCCCCAGCATTTT
- 14 TRBJ2-3 TRBV10-3 - CAISESSPGDTQYF TGTGCCATCAGTGAGTCATCCCCAGGAGATACGCAGTATTTT
TRBD1 15 TRBJ1-2 TRBV6-5 - CATERTGGLSYGYTF TGTGCCACGGAGAGGACAGGGGGCTTGAGCTATGGCTACACCTTC
- 15 TRBJ1-1 TRBV24-1 - CATRAPGGAHHEAFF TGTGCCACCAGGGCCCCCGGAGGGGCTCATCATGAAGCTTTCTTT
- 14 TRBJ1-1 TRBV11-2 few CASSQEHLYAEAFF TGTGCCAGCAGCCAAGAACATTTGTACGCTGAAGCTTTCTTT
TRBD1 15 TRBJ2-2 TRBV27 - CASSLTTGHTGELFF TGTGCCAGCAGTCTAACGACAGGGCACACCGGGGAGCTGTTTTTT
TRBD1 16 TRBJ1-2 TRBV19 few CASRAGTGFNDYGYTF TGTGCCAGTAGAGCCGGGACAGGGTTTAACGACTATGGCTACACCTTC
TRBD1 14 TRBJ1-5 TRBV4-2 - CASSRPGQNQPQHF TGTGCCAGCAGCCGGCCGGGACAGAATCAGCCCCAGCATTTT
- 15 TRBJ1-4 TRBV15 - CATSRDGQSYEKLFF TGTGCCACCAGCAGAGACGGACAGAGTTATGAAAAACTGTTTTTT
TRBD2 15 TRBJ2-7 TRBV5-4 - CASSPGLAGPYEQYF TGTGCCAGCAGCCCGGGACTAGCGGGACCCTACGAGCAGTACTTC
TRBD1 15 TRBJ1-1 TRBV9 - CASSARPGQGAEAFF TGTGCCAGCAGCGCCCGACCGGGACAGGGGGCTGAAGCTTTCTTT
TRBD2 16 TRBJ2-1 TRBV6-5 - CASSYSGLAAYNEQFF TGTGCCAGCAGTTACTCCGGACTAGCGGCGTACAATGAGCAGTTCTTC
- 14 TRBJ1-2 TRBV6-5 - CASSYSAGGYGYTF TGTGCCAGCAGTTACTCGGCAGGAGGCTATGGCTACACCTTC
TRBD2 16 TRBJ2-2 TRBV7-9 - CASSLGLAGDPGELFF TGTGCCAGCAGCTTAGGGCTAGCGGGAGATCCCGGGGAGCTGTTTTTT
- 16 TRBJ2-5 TRBV5-1 - CASSLGQGLSQETQYF TGCGCCAGCAGCTTGGGGCAGGGGCTTTCCCAAGAGACCCAGTACTTC
- 13 TRBJ2-7 TRBV5-4 - CASSQQGAYEQYF TGTGCCAGCAGCCAGCAGGGCGCCTACGAGCAGTACTTC
- 18 TRBJ2-3 TRBV3-1/TRBV3-2 few CASSQDLTGSSTVDTQYF TGTGCCAGCAGCCAAGATCTTACGGGTTCCTCCACCGTGGATACGCAGTATTTT
- 14 TRBJ2-3 TRBV18 - CASSPPSATDTQYF TGTGCCAGCTCACCACCCAGTGCCACAGATACGCAGTATTTT
TRBD2 14 TRBJ2-2 TRBV7-3 - CASSYSGKTGELFF TGTGCCAGCAGCTATAGCGGGAAGACCGGGGAGCTGTTTTTT
- 15 TRBJ2-3 TRBV5-1 - CASSLATSTTDTQYF TGCGCCAGCAGCTTGGCGACTTCAACCACAGATACGCAGTATTTT
TRBD1 15 TRBJ1-6 TRBV30 - CAWSQTGGYNSPLHF TGTGCCTGGAGTCAAACAGGGGGTTATAATTCACCCCTCCACTTT
TRBD1 14 TRBJ1-4 TRBV5-5 - CASTPGQGSEKLFF TGTGCCAGCACCCCGGGACAGGGGAGTGAAAAACTGTTTTTT
- 15 TRBJ2-2 TRBV30 - CAWLGGAGNTGELFF TGTGCCTGGTTGGGCGGAGCGGGGAACACCGGGGAGCTGTTTTTT
- 15 TRBJ2-5 TRBV3-1/TRBV3-2 - CASSQGLRHRETQYF TGTGCCAGCAGCCAAGGTCTAAGACACAGGGAGACCCAGTACTTC
- 13 TRBJ1-2 TRBV5-6 - CASSLERAYGYTF TGTGCCAGCAGCTTGGAGAGGGCTTATGGCTACACCTTC
TRBD1 14 TRBJ1-3 TRBV11-2 - CASSRTGGRNTIYF TGTGCCAGCAGTAGGACAGGGGGCAGAAACACCATATATTTT
TRBD1 14 TRBJ2-7 TRBV27 - CASSSQDRGHEQYF TGTGCCAGCAGTTCGCAGGACAGGGGGCACGAGCAGTACTTC
- 13 TRBJ2-7 TRBV4-1 few CASSQVIPYEQYF TGCGCCAGCAGCCAAGTAATTCCCTACGAGCAGTACTTC
TRBD2 15 TRBJ2-3 TRBV27 - CASSFLAGVTDTQYF TGTGCCAGCAGTTTTCTAGCGGGAGTAACAGATACGCAGTATTTT
- 16 TRBJ1-3 TRBV30 - CAWNRLWGISGNTIYF TGTGCCTGGAACAGACTATGGGGAATCTCTGGAAACACCATATATTTT
- 13 TRBJ2-2 TRBV5-1 - CASSSNYAGELFF TGCGCCAGCAGCTCCAACTACGCCGGGGAGCTGTTTTTT
- 16 TRBJ2-1 TRBV5-8 once CASSLDHTSSYNEQFF TGTGCCAGCAGCTTAGATCATACGAGCTCCTACAATGAGCAGTTCTTC
TRBD1 20 TRBJ2-5 TRBV4-1 - CASSQVWGRTGGRYSETQYF TGCGCCAGCAGCCAAGTTTGGGGCCGAACAGGGGGAAGATATTCGGAGACCCAGTACTTC
- 13 TRBJ2-7 TRBV5-3 - CARSLASLDEQYF TGTGCCAGAAGCTTGGCTAGCTTAGACGAGCAGTACTTC
- 14 TRBJ1-2 TRBV7-9 - CASTPGGGSYGYTF TGTGCCAGCACCCCTGGGGGGGGCAGCTATGGCTACACCTTC
- 15 TRBJ2-1 TRBV5-1 - CASSTYAGTYNEQFF TGCGCCAGCAGCACTTATGCCGGGACCTACAATGAGCAGTTCTTC
- 12 TRBJ1-2 TRBV15 - CATSLGQYGYTF TGTGCCACCAGCCTAGGACAGTATGGCTACACCTTC
- 13 TRBJ1-2 TRBV14 - CASSPYANYGYTF TGTGCCAGCAGCCCCTACGCCAACTATGGCTACACCTTC
- 14 TRBJ1-3 TRBV20-1 - CSASPGVSGNTIYF TGCAGTGCTAGTCCAGGGGTATCTGGAAACACCATATATTTT